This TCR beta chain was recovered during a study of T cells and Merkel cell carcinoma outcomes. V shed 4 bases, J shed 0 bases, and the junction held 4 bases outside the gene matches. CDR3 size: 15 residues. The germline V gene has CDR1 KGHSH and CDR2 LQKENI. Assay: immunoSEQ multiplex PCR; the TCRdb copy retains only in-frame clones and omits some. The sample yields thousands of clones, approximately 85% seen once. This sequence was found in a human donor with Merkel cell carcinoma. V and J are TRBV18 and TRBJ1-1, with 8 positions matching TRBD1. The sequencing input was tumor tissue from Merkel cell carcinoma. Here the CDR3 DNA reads TGTGCCAGCTCACTTACAGGGGGGGTGAACACTGAAGCTTTCTTT. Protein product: CASSLTGGVNTEAFF. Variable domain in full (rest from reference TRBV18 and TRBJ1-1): NAGVMQNPRHLVRRRGQEARLRCSPMKGHSHVYWYRQLPEEGLKFMVYLQKENIIDESGMPKERFSAEFPKEGPSILRIQQVVRGDSAAYFCASSLTGGVNTEAFFGQGTRLTVV.